A single sample is the source of the 8 T cell receptor beta chains below, sequenced in a study of CD8 T cells in ankylosing spondylitis. Each CDR3 protein gets one entry after TCRdb re-called the 5' RACE reads with MiXCR. The sample records about 150,000 distinct CDR3 sequences, roughly 11% being singletons. Sequencing input: blood, either unsorted or a sorted T cell fraction (not recorded which). These receptors all stem from a female donor with ankylosing spondylitis or in good health (not recorded which).

This clonotype came up many times. The CDR3 here is CSGGQDSYNEQFF. CDR3 in DNA: TGCAGCGGTGGACAGGACTCCTACAATGAGCAGTTCTTC. The chain has TRBV29-1 and TRBJ2-1; 7 bases are shared with TRBD1. Germline V gene lookup returns CDR1 SQVTM and CDR2 ANQGSEA. Trimming took 7 bases from V and 0 from J; bases not matched to a gene: 3. The CDR3 covers 13 residues.

This clonotype has a single count. This may stem from a read error, because a much larger clone lies one nucleotide away. V is TRBV4-2 and J is TRBJ2-2, with TRBD1 matching 9 bases. Germline loops: CDR1 LGHNA, CDR2 YNFKEQ. The CDR3 totals 18 residues. The CDR3 here is CASSQGRGGTGITGEPFF. CDR3 nucleotides: TGTGCCAGCAGCCAAGGAAGGGGGGGGACAGGGATAACCGGGGAGCCGTTTTTT.

There are many counts of this clonotype. The chain has TRBV10-3 and TRBJ2-5; 14 nucleotides agree with TRBD2. Germline V CDR1 and CDR2: ENHRY, SYGVKD. V gave up 4 bases and J gave up 0 bases; unmatched junction bases: 7. CDR3 length equals 18 residues. The CDR3 protein is CAISVGLAGATYQETQYF. The CDR3 coding sequence is TGTGCCATCAGTGTGGGACTAGCGGGGGCCACGTACCAAGAGACCCAGTACTTC.

This clonotype was observed many times. The chain has TRBV3-1 and TRBJ1-5; 7 bases agree with TRBD1. Per the germline V gene, CDR1 is LGHDT and CDR2 is YNNKEL (reference sequence). The trim removed 2 bases at V and 7 bases at J, leaving 5 bases unmatched. The CDR3 extends over 14 amino acids. DNA for the CDR3: TGTGCCAGCAGCCAAAACAGGGGAAGACAGCCCCAGCATTTT. Translated, it gives CASSQNRGRQPQHF.

There are many counts of this clonotype. The rearrangement uses TRBV5-1 and TRBJ2-3, with D possibly matching TRBD2 (6 bases). The V gene's germline CDR1 is SGHRS and CDR2 YFSETQ. V lost 3 bases and J 0 bases, leaving 17 bases between the germline ends. The CDR3 extends over 17 amino acids. The CDR3 DNA reads as TGCGCCAGCAGCTCGATAACATCGGGAGCTAGCACAGATACGCAGTATTTT. Translation: CASSSITSGASTDTQYF.

This clonotype occurred many times. The chain joins TRBV24-1 to TRBJ2-1; TRBD1 is a possible D gene (7 bases). This CDR3 spans 16 amino acids. The V end was cut by 2 bases, the J end by 6 bases, with 16 bases between. Germline V gives CDR1 KGHDR, CDR2 SFDVKD. In nucleotides, the CDR3 is TGTGCCACCAGTGATTGGGGTGGGCAGGGGGGCAATGAGCAGTTCTTC. It translates to CATSDWGGQGGNEQFF.

There are many counts of this clonotype. The chain uses TRBV18 and TRBJ1-2; D gene uncertain. This CDR3 spans 13 amino acids. Trimming cost V 3 bases and J 2 bases, with 7 bases left between them. Germline V gives CDR1 KGHSH, CDR2 LQKENI. The CDR3, as DNA: TGTGCCAGCTCACCGGCGGCGAACTATGGCTACACCTTC. This gives the protein CASSPAANYGYTF.

This clonotype has a count of ten or more. The V gene is TRBV3-1, the J gene TRBJ2-7, with D uncertain. Per the germline V gene, CDR1 is LGHDT and CDR2 is YNNKEL (reference sequence). V gave up 1 base and J gave up 5 bases, with 6 bases separating them. The CDR3 contains 12 residues. The CDR3 protein is CASSQVGNEQYF. DNA of the CDR3: TGTGCCAGCAGCCAAGTGGGAAACGAGCAGTACTTC.